The sequence of this T cell receptor beta chain was determined in a study of T cells after yellow fever vaccination. The study's findings and limits: A large majority of primary-vaccination clones showed up again after the booster (around 96% CD4, almost 90% CD8).

This clonotype was seen at least ten times. The antigen is not known. V shed 9 bases and J 5 bases; nucleotides not matched to a gene: 7. The CDR3 is 13 residues long. Via MiXCR, TCRdb re-called the 5' RACE reads, giving one row per CDR3 protein. The table lists 100,000 to 150,000 distinct CDR3 sequences, more than 6% of them singletons. This clonotype originated in a man aged 18 to 30 who received the YFV17D yellow fever vaccine. Sequenced material: CD4+ T cells sorted from PBMCs, taken roughly 10 days after the first yellow fever vaccination. The chain joins TRBV12-3 or TRBV12-4 to TRBJ2-1; 7 bases fit TRBD1. The CDR3: CASTGTENNEQFF. For the CDR3, the DNA is TGTGCCAGTACCGGGACAGAAAACAATGAGCAGTTCTTC.